One T cell receptor beta chain is described in this entry. Its antigen is undetermined. Germline values: CDR1 LNHDA, CDR2 SQIVND (reference sequence). V lost 9 bases and J lost 7; bases outside the gene matches: 8. The CDR3 runs to 15 residues. Clones were read by immunoSEQ multiplex PCR, and TCRdb kept only the in-frame ones, dropping some. The table has over 45,000 clones, roughly 90% seen once. Any history of autoimmune disease or systemic immunosuppression disqualified patients. Drawing of blood for sampling happened at baseline, at cycle 4 day 1, and at cycle 7 day 1. The sample is drawn from a study of OX40 agonist ivuxolimab in advanced cancers. About the research overall: Patient treatment consisted of intravenous ivuxolimab administration every 2 weeks at 0.01 to 10 mg/kg.

Study observations and caveats: Patients with a partial response at 0.1-3.0 mg/kg had among the lowest clonal expansion.

The chain recombines TRBV19 with TRBJ1-6; the match to TRBD1 covers 11 bases. The TCR sequence derives from an adult with an advanced solid tumor such as melanoma, head and neck, liver or kidney cancer. The material was CD4+ or CD8+ T cells sorted from blood, obtained in a trial of the OX40 agonist ivuxolimab. In DNA, the CDR3 is TGTGCCAGCCGGGGAGGGGACAGGGGGAATTCACCCCTCCACTTT. Amino acid sequence: CASRGGDRGNSPLHF.